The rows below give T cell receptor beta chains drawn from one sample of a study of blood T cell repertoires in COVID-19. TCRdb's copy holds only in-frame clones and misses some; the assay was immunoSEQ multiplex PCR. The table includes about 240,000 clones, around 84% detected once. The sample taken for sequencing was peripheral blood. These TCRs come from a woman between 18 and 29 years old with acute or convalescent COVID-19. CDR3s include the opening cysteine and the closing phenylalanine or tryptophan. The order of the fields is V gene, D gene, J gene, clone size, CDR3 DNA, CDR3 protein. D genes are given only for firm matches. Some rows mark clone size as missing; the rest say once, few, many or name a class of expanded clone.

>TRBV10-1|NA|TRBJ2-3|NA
TGCGCCAGCAGTGGGTACAGGGGCACAGATACGCAGTATTTT
CASSGYRGTDTQYF
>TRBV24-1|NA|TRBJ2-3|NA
TGTGCCACCAGTGCGGGGGAAGGCCCGGCGGTAGATACGCAGTATTTT
CATSAGEGPAVDTQYF
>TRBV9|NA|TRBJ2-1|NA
TGTGCCAGCAGCGTAGCCGGGGGAGAGGGGTACAATGAGCAGTTCTTC
CASSVAGGEGYNEQFF
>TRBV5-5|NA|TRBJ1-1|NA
TGTGCCAGCAGCCGGGCGGTCCAGGGGAACACTGAAGCTTTCTTT
CASSRAVQGNTEAFF
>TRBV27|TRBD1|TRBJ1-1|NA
TGTGCCAGCAGTTTATCGCGTCAGGGGGCGCGGATCACTGAAGCTTTCTTT
CASSLSRQGARITEAFF
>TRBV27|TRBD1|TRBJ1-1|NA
TGTGCCAGCAGTCAGGACAGGGGGCCTGGTGAAGCTTTCTTT
CASSQDRGPGEAFF
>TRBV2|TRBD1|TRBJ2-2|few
TGTGCCAGCAGGACAGGTAGACAGGGGGCTCACGGGGAGCTGTTTTTT
CASRTGRQGAHGELFF
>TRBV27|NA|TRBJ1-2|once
TGTGCCAGCAGTCTGTCAGGGAAGAGAGGCTACACCTTC
CASSLSGKRGYTF
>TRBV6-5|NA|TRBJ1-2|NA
TGTGCCAGCAGCGACGACAGGACAGGCTACACCTTC
CASSDDRTGYTF
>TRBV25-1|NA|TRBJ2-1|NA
TGTGCCAGCAGTGTCCAGGGTTACGAGCAGTTCTTC
CASSVQGYEQFF
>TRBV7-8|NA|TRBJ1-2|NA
TGTGCCAGCAGCCACAGGGCGGTGGACTATGGCTACACCTTC
CASSHRAVDYGYTF
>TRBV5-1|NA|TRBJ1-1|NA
TGCGCCAGCAGCTTGGAAGGGGGGGTAACTGAAGCTTTCTTT
CASSLEGGVTEAFF
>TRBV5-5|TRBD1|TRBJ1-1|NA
TGTGCCAGCAGCTTGGCCCCAGGGGGCATCTCTGGGACTGAAGCTTTCTTT
CASSLAPGGISGTEAFF
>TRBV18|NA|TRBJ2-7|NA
TGTGCCAGCTCACCTCAGAACAGGGTAACGGAGCAGTACTTC
CASSPQNRVTEQYF
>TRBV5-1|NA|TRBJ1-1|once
TGCGCCAGCAGCTTGGGAGGTGCGTACACTGAAGCTTTCTTT
CASSLGGAYTEAFF
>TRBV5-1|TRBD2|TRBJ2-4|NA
TGCGCCAGCAGCCCCGCCGGGACTAGCGGGAGTAACATTCAGTACTTC
CASSPAGTSGSNIQYF
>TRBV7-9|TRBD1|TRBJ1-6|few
TGTGCCAGCAGCTTACCCGGGACAGATTCTAATTCACCCCTCCACTTT
CASSLPGTDSNSPLHF
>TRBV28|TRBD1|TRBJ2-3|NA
TGTGCCAGCAGGGCACAGGGGGCAGGGACAGATACGCAGTATTTT
CASRAQGAGTDTQYF
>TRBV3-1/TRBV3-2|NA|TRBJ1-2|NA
TGTGCCAGCAGCCAAGAGGTGGGGCCAAACTATGGCTACACCTTC
CASSQEVGPNYGYTF
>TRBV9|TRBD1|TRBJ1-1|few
TGTGCCAGCAGCGGACAGGGCACTGAAGCTTTCTTT
CASSGQGTEAFF
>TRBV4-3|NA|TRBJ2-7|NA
TGCGCCAGCAGCCCGACTAGGTTAAATATATACGAGCAGTACTTC
CASSPTRLNIYEQYF
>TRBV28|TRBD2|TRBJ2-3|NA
TGTGCCAGCAGTACTAAGGACCTACTAGCGGGAGGGCCGGGGTTTTCAGATACGCAGTATTTT
CASSTKDLLAGGPGFSDTQYF
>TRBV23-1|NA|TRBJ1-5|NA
TGCGCCAGCAGTCAATCGGGGGCAGCACAGAGGGATCAGCCCCAGCATTTT
CASSQSGAAQRDQPQHF
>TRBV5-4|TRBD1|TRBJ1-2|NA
TGTGCCAGCAGCCTAGGAGGGGGCGATGGCTACACCTTC
CASSLGGGDGYTF
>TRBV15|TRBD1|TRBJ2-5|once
TGTGCCACCAGCAAGTCCGACAGGGGAGAGACCCAGTACTTC
CATSKSDRGETQYF
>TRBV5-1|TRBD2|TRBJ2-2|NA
TGCGCCAGCAGCCCGGGACTAGCGGGCAGGACCGGGGAGCTGTTTTTT
CASSPGLAGRTGELFF
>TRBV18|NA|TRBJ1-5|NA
TGTGCCAGCACCGGGGGAGGAAATAGCAATCAGCCCCAGCATTTT
CASTGGGNSNQPQHF
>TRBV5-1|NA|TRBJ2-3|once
TGCGCCAGCAGCTTGTCGTCGGGAGCTGCAGATACGCAGTATTTT
CASSLSSGAADTQYF
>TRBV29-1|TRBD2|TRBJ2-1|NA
TGCAGCGTTGTGGGACTAGCGGTCAATGAGCAGTTCTTC
CSVVGLAVNEQFF
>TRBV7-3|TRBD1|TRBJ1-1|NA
TGTGCCAGCAGCTTAGAGTCAGGGGGCCCTGAAGCTTTCTTT
CASSLESGGPEAFF
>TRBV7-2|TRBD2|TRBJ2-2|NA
TGTGCCAGCAGCTCGCCTCCCCTTAGCGGGAGGAACACCGGGGAGCTGTTTTTT
CASSSPPLSGRNTGELFF
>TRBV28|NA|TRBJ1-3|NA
TGTGCCAGCAGGTGGGAGGACACCATATATTTT
CASRWEDTIYF
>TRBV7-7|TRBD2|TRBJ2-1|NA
TGTGCTAGCAGCTTGGTAGCGGGACTAAACAATGAGCAGTTCTTC
CASSLVAGLNNEQFF
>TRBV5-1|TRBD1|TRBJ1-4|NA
TGCGCCAGCAGCTTGGGACAGGGGTGGGAAAAACTGTTTTTT
CASSLGQGWEKLFF
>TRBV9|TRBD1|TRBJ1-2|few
TGTGCCAGCAGCGACCTATCGACAGGGAACTATGGCTACACCTTC
CASSDLSTGNYGYTF
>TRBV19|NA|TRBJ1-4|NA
TGTGCCAGTAGTACCTACACAGCAACTAATGAAAAACTGTTTTTT
CASSTYTATNEKLFF
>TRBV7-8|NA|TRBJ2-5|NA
TGTGCCAGCAGCCGAGGACCCCAGGTCCAAGAGACCCAGTACTTC
CASSRGPQVQETQYF
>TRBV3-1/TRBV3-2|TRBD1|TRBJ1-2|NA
TGTGCCAGCAGCCCCGTGAGCAGGGGGCGAGGTGGCTACACCTTC
CASSPVSRGRGGYTF
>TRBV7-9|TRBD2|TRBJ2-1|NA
TGTGCCAGCAGCTTAGCGTTGGGACTAGCGGGCTCCTACAATGAGCAGTTCTTC
CASSLALGLAGSYNEQFF
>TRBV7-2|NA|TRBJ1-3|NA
TGTGCCAGCAGCTTAACTTCGAGCGTCGGTGGAAACACCATATATTTT
CASSLTSSVGGNTIYF